One and the same sample provided the 5 T cell receptor beta chains below, sequenced in a study of cytomegalovirus exposure and HLA in healthy donors (dated by TCRdb to about 2017). Preparation of the library involved the immunoSEQ multiplex PCR assay. For the multiplex PCR, a mixture combining 60 forward primers for TCR Vbeta segments and 13 reverse primers for TCR Jbeta segments was used. The table was pulled from immuneACCESS by TCRdb, which kept in-frame rearrangements only. Such tables lose some clones; where checked, under half of the loss comes from unresolved V genes, and the rest has no known cause. The sample profile shows some 170,000 clones; approximately 77% of them were found once. The ten largest clones take up around 3.4% of the sample. The source material was PBMCs. These receptors came from a man younger than 45 in good health and CMV-seropositive.

V usage is TRBV10-1 and J usage is TRBJ1-6; 8 nucleotides line up with TRBD1. The length of the CDR3 is 17 residues. Germline V gene lookup returns CDR1 WNHNN and CDR2 SYGVQD (reference sequence). With 2 bases clipped from V and 9 bases from J, the junction kept 12 bases outside the gene matches. The CDR3 spells CASSEPLYTGGSSPLHF. CDR3 DNA sequence: TGCGCCAGCAGTGAGCCTTTGTATACAGGGGGATCTTCACCCCTCCACTTT.

The chain combines TRBV19 with TRBJ2-7, with a weak D call TRBD2 (6 bases). The CDR3 sequence is 15 residues long. Germline V gene sequence: CDR1 LNHDA, CDR2 SQIVND (reference sequence). Trimming removed 5 bases from V and 1 base from J, with 15 bases in between. The CDR3 region is CASSPLGGPSYEQYF. The CDR3 nucleotides are TGTGCCAGTAGTCCCCTGGGGGGTCCGTCCTACGAGCAGTACTTC.

This chain connects TRBV7-2 to TRBJ2-7; the D gene is possibly TRBD2 (6 bases). Germline CDR1 is SGHTA and CDR2 is FQGNSA. V shed 3 bases and J shed 4 bases, with 13 bases lying between them. The length of the CDR3 is 14 residues. For the CDR3, the DNA is TGTGCCAGCAGCTTTAATCCGGGGAGGTACGAGCAGTACTTC. Residues: CASSFNPGRYEQYF.

The chain has TRBV28 and TRBJ1-4, with 10 nucleotides matching TRBD1. V trimming: 5 bases; J trimming: 6 bases; junction bases outside the gene matches: 9. This CDR3 contains 16 residues. CDR1 and CDR2 from the germline V gene are MDHEN and SYDVKM. The CDR3 DNA reads TGTGCCAGCAGTCCCCTAGGACAGGGGGATGATGAAAAACTGTTTTTT. Encoded protein: CASSPLGQGDDEKLFF.

The J gene is TRBJ1-6, the V gene TRBV7-3, with a weak D call TRBD1 (6 bases). CDR1 and CDR2 (germline): SGHTA, FQGTGA. The CDR3 is 17 residues long. V was trimmed by 7 bases and J by 0 bases, leaving 16 bases between them. CDR3 residues: CASNRTGPSSYNSPLHF. In DNA form, the CDR3 reads TGTGCCAGCAACCGCACAGGGCCCAGCTCCTATAATTCACCCCTCCACTTT. Full variable domain (missing parts from reference TRBV7-3 and TRBJ1-6): GAGVSQTPSNKVTEKGKYVELRCDPISGHTALYWYRQSLGQGPEFLIYFQGTGAADDSGLPNDRFFAVRPEGSVSTLKIQRTERGDSAVYLCASNRTGPSSYNSPLHFGNGTRLTVT.